This T cell receptor beta chain was identified during a study of shared clonotypes between healthy human individuals. The data were produced by immunoSEQ multiplex PCR, yet TCRdb's version contains in-frame clones alone and is incomplete. The sample gives over a million clones, roughly 96% of which show up once; roughly 1.2% is in the top ten. The length of the CDR3 is 15 residues. Germline loops: CDR1 KGHSH, CDR2 LQKENI. The V gene lost 3 bases and the J gene lost 5 bases, with 13 bases spanning the gap. The source material was naive CD4+ T cells sorted from blood. Subset indicated: CD45RA+ positively selected. The rearrangement joins TRBV18 to TRBJ2-2; the D gene is possibly TRBD2 (5 bases). This clonotype was obtained from a man aged 25-45 years in good health. This CDR3 is CASSPALAPTGELFF. DNA for the CDR3: TGTGCCAGCTCACCGGCGCTAGCACCAACCGGGGAGCTGTTTTTT.